The next 20 T cell receptor beta chains were all read from a single sample in a study of cytomegalovirus exposure and HLA in healthy donors. Primers included in the PCR were 60 Vbeta and 13 Jbeta primers. Profiled with immunoSEQ multiplex PCR; TCRdb holds only in-frame clones, not every one. Here the sample spans around 130,000 clones, around four fifths being singletons. Sequencing was carried out using PBMCs. These receptors were obtained from a woman in her thirties or forties in good health and CMV-seropositive.

V gene TRBV6-4 combines with J gene TRBJ2-2, with D perhaps matching TRBD1 (5 bases). Trimming shortened V by 2 bases and J by 1 base, and 5 bases separated the two germline ends. The CDR3 sequence is 14 residues long. The germline V gene encodes CDR1 MRHNA and CDR2 SNTAGT. CDR3 amino acids: CASSDGQNTGELFF. DNA of the CDR3: TGTGCCAGCAGTGACGGACAGAACACCGGGGAGCTGTTTTTT.

V usage is TRBV9 and J usage is TRBJ1-4; no firm D call. Deletions cut 0 bases from V and 8 bases from J, with 14 bases between. The CDR3 loop spans 15 amino acids. Looked up from germline, CDR1 is SGDLS and CDR2 is YYNGEE. This CDR3 reads CASSVGLLGHEKLFF. As DNA, the CDR3 is TGTGCCAGCAGCGTAGGACTTTTAGGTCACGAAAAACTGTTTTTT.

This clone is a singleton in its sample. V is TRBV9 and J is TRBJ2-3, with 13 bases matching TRBD2. The CDR3 sequence is 16 residues long. Germline lookup yields CDR1 SGDLS and CDR2 YYNGEE. J gave up 1 base and V 3 bases, and 2 bases lay outside the gene matches. CDR3 in DNA: TGTGCCAGCAGCGAAGGGACTAGCGGGGGCACAGATACGCAGTATTTT. This codes for CASSEGTSGGTDTQYF.

The rearrangement joins TRBV7-9 to TRBJ1-1; D perhaps matches TRBD1 (5 bases). The germline gives CDR1 SEHNR, CDR2 FQNEAQ (reference sequence). This CDR3 is 15 amino acids long. V lost 7 bases and J 3 bases, leaving 18 bases between the germline ends. For the CDR3, the DNA is TGTGCCAGCACCAATCCCCAAGGGGCCGACACTGAAGCTTTCTTT. It yields the protein CASTNPQGADTEAFF.

This chain links TRBV6-5 with TRBJ1-4; D call uncertain. This CDR3 contains 15 residues. CDR1 and CDR2 from the germline V gene are MNHEY and SVGAGI. Trimming removed 2 bases from V and 8 bases from J, with 15 bases in between. The CDR3 coding sequence is TGTGCCAGCAGTTACGAAGGCCCCGGAGGGGAAAAACTGTTTTTT. The encoded protein is CASSYEGPGGEKLFF.

The chain is built from TRBV19 and TRBJ1-4; 7 nucleotides agree with TRBD1. Trimming cost V 8 bases and J 3 bases; bases outside gene matches: 9. This CDR3 is built from 15 residues. Looked up from germline, CDR1 is LNHDA and CDR2 is SQIVND (reference sequence). CDR3 nucleotide sequence: TGTGCCAGTGCGCCCCCGGGACAGTCTAATGAAAAACTGTTTTTT. Translating it yields CASAPPGQSNEKLFF.

This clone was detected only once. The rearrangement joins TRBV6-5 to TRBJ2-5, with D perhaps TRBD2 (6 bases). The tail of the sequence fits TRBJ2-7 better, so the J call may be wrong. Germline V gene sequence: CDR1 MNHEY, CDR2 SVGAGI. The CDR3 spans 13 residues. The CDR3 protein is CASRRAGPGEQYF. As DNA, the CDR3 is TGTGCCAGCCGGAGGGCTGGGCCGGGCGAGCAGTACTTC.

This chain joins TRBV28 and TRBJ2-2; weak D call: TRBD1 (6 bases). The germline V gene encodes CDR1 MDHEN and CDR2 SYDVKM. The CDR3 is 15 residues long. Trimming cost V 5 bases and J 4 bases, with 14 bases left between them. The CDR3: CASSPPLGGTGELFF. The CDR3 DNA sequence: TGTGCCAGCAGTCCTCCCTTAGGGGGCACCGGGGAGCTGTTTTTT.

This clone has just one count. The chain employs TRBV21-1 and TRBJ1-2; the table's D call of TRBD1 was not tested on the DNA. TRBV21-1 is a listed pseudogene. This CDR3 spans 15 amino acids. CDR3 sequence: CASTVLILRNYGYTF. The CDR3 DNA is TGTGCCAGCACCGTATTGATTCTCAGGAACTATGGCTACACCTTC.

This chain joins TRBV5-6 and TRBJ1-5; D is undetermined. Trimming pared 1 base from V and 6 bases from J, leaving 11 bases between. The CDR3 extends over 14 amino acids. CDR1 SGHDT and CDR2 YYEEEE come from the germline V gene. In DNA, the CDR3 is TGTGCCAGCAGCTTGTTTACGGGGTTTCAGCCCCAGCATTTT. Its translation is CASSLFTGFQPQHF.

This chain links TRBV7-6 with TRBJ1-6; possibly TRBD1 for D (6 bases). This CDR3 region has 15 residues. CDR1 and CDR2 from the germline V gene are SGHVS and FNYEAQ. Trimming stripped 0 bases from V and 7 bases from J, with 10 bases between. CDR3 amino acids: CASSLAGQGNSPLHF. In DNA form, the CDR3 reads TGTGCCAGCAGCTTAGCCGGGCAGGGGAATTCACCCCTCCACTTT. Filled out from reference TRBV7-6 and TRBJ1-6, the complete variable domain reads GAGVSQSPRYKVTKRGQDVALRCDPISGHVSLYWYRQALGQGPEFLTYFNYEAQQDKSGLPNDRFSAERPEGSISTLTIQRTEQRDSAMYRCASSLAGQGNSPLHFGNGTRLTVT.

In regard to this clone: Additional DNA sequences in this sample encode the identical CDR3. The chain uses TRBV30 and TRBJ1-2; D perhaps matches TRBD1 (5 bases). The CDR3 loop spans 12 amino acids. CDR1 and CDR2 from the germline V gene are GTSNPN and SVGIG (reference sequence). The ends were cut back, 5 bases at V and 11 bases at J, with 18 bases in the middle. CDR3 nucleotides: TGTGCCTGGGCGGGGGGAGGCCTCGATTACACCTTC. It codes for CAWAGGGLDYTF. Based on the CDR3 plus reference TRBV30 and TRBJ1-2, the full variable domain is SQTIHQWPATLVQPVGSPLSLECTVEGTSNPNLYWYRQAAGRGLQLLFYSVGIGQISSEVPQNLSASRPQDRQFILSSKKLLLSDSGFYLCAWAGGGLDYTFGSGTRLTVV.

This sequence joins TRBV10-2 and TRBJ1-1, with D unresolved. Trimming took off 3 bases at V and 5 bases at J, with 7 bases between the two ends. In germline, CDR1 is WSHSY, CDR2 SAAADI. This CDR3 has 12 amino acids. CDR3 residues: CASSDAVTEAFF. The CDR3 DNA sequence: TGCGCCAGCAGTGACGCAGTTACTGAAGCTTTCTTT.

The chain uses TRBV9 and TRBJ1-1; D not resolved. With 1 base removed from V and 5 bases from J, the gap between germline ends came to 6 bases. Germline V gene lookup returns CDR1 SGDLS and CDR2 YYNGEE. The CDR3 totals 12 residues. CDR3 coding DNA: TGTGCCAGCAGCGTATCGGGAACTGAAGCTTTCTTT. Translating gives CASSVSGTEAFF. The full variable domain, completed using reference TRBV9 and TRBJ1-1, is DSGVTQTPKHLITATGQRVTLRCSPRSGDLSVYWYQQSLDQGLQFLIQYYNGEERAKGNILERFSAQQFPDLHSELNLSSLELGDSALYFCASSVSGTEAFFGQGTRLTVV.

Turning to this clone: At one boundary the junction diverges from the germline segment, which might be a read error. The chain links TRBV6-4 to TRBJ1-1; possibly TRBD1 for D (5 bases). The length of the CDR3 is 13 residues. Per germline, CDR1 MRHNA and CDR2 SNTAGT. This CDR3 reads CASSEQQDTEAFF. The DNA for the CDR3 is TGTGCCAGCAGTGAGCAACAGGACACTGAGGCTTTCTTT.

This clone has a single count. The chain joins TRBV19 to TRBJ2-7, with D hard to call. Trimming shortened V by 5 bases and J by 0 bases, and 11 bases separated the two germline ends. CDR1 and CDR2 (germline): LNHDA, SQIVND (reference sequence). The CDR3 covers 14 residues. The CDR3 spells CASSPRSDSYEQYF. In nucleotides, the CDR3 is TGTGCCAGTAGTCCTCGGTCCGACTCCTACGAGCAGTACTTC.

This chain uses TRBV6-1 with TRBJ1-1; no clear D. V lost 4 bases and J lost 1, with 13 bases in between. CDR3 length: 15 residues. From germline, CDR1 is MNHNS and CDR2 SASEGT. Here the CDR3 reads CASSGTWGGNTEAFF. The CDR3 bases are TGTGCCAGCAGTGGGACTTGGGGTGGGAACACTGAAGCTTTCTTT.

The V gene is TRBV7-9, the J gene TRBJ1-5; tentatively, D is TRBD1 (5 bases). CDR1 and CDR2 (germline): SEHNR, FQNEAQ (reference sequence). Trimming pared 3 bases from V and 4 bases from J, leaving 7 bases between. This CDR3 comprises 13 residues. CDR3 in amino acids: CASSLKGNQPQHF. CDR3 nucleotide sequence: TGTGCCAGCAGCTTGAAGGGGAATCAGCCCCAGCATTTT.

This chain uses TRBV9 with TRBJ2-1; 7 bases fit TRBD1. The trim removed 2 bases at V and 3 bases at J, leaving 5 bases unmatched. Germline V CDR1 and CDR2: SGDLS, YYNGEE. There are 15 residues in the CDR3. CDR3 nucleotide sequence: TGTGCCAGCAGCGTGCAAGGGGGCCTCTACAATGAGCAGTTCTTC. It codes for CASSVQGGLYNEQFF. The variable domain in full, with the rest retrieved from reference TRBV9 and TRBJ2-1, is DSGVTQTPKHLITATGQRVTLRCSPRSGDLSVYWYQQSLDQGLQFLIQYYNGEERAKGNILERFSAQQFPDLHSELNLSSLELGDSALYFCASSVQGGLYNEQFFGPGTRLTVL.

The chain carries TRBV25-1 and TRBJ1-1; no reliable D call. The CDR3 is 15 amino acids. V shed 1 base and J shed 1 base, with 10 bases lying between them. Germline V CDR1 and CDR2: MGHDK, SYGVNS. CDR3 sequence: CASSESQRGNTEAFF. DNA of the CDR3: TGTGCCAGCAGTGAATCGCAGCGGGGGAACACTGAAGCTTTCTTT.